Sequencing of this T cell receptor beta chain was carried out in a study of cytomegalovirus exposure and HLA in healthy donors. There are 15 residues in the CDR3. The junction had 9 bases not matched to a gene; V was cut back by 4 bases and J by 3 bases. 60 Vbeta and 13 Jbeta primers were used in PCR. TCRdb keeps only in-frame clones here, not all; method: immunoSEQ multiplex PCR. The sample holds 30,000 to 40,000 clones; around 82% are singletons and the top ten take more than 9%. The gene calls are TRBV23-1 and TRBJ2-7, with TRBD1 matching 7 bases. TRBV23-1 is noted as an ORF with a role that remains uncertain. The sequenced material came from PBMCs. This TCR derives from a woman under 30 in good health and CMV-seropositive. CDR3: CASSRTGTPLYEQYF. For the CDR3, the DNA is TGCGCCAGCAGTCGGACAGGAACCCCCCTCTACGAGCAGTACTTC.